Shown below are 28 T cell receptor beta chains from a single sample sequenced in a study of shared clonotypes between healthy human individuals. Libraries were prepared by immunoSEQ multiplex PCR; TCRdb keeps only in-frame clonotypes and omits some of them. The sample consists of over 2,000,000 clones, 93% of them appearing once. Naive CD8 populations comprised CD45RO-negative cells positively selected for CCR7, excluding terminally differentiated effector memory CD45RA+ cells. The sample comprised naive CD8+ T cells from PBMCs. These receptors were taken from a man between 18 and 35 years old in good health. Some clones in this sample may be carry-over from other donors' samples.

This clone was detected only once. The chain combines TRBV4-3 with TRBJ1-4, with a weak D call TRBD1 (5 bases). Germline V gene sequence: CDR1 LGHNA, CDR2 YSLEER. The V end was cut by 0 bases, the J end by 6 bases, with 11 bases between. This CDR3 spans 15 amino acids. The DNA of the CDR3 is TGCGCCAGCAGCCAAGATGCGGGGGTGGATGAAAAACTGTTTTTT. Residues: CASSQDAGVDEKLFF.

This chain uses TRBV5-1 with TRBJ2-7, with a possible D match to TRBD2 (5 bases). CDR3 length: 16 residues. V lost 0 bases and J lost 0, with 13 bases in between. Germline V gene lookup returns CDR1 SGHRS and CDR2 YFSETQ. As DNA, the CDR3 is TGCGCCAGCAGCTTGGGCCGAAGGGAGAGCTCCTACGAGCAGTACTTC. Translated: CASSLGRRESSYEQYF.

This sequence joins TRBV4-2 and TRBJ2-7; 11 bases are shared with TRBD1. Germline-derived CDR1 and CDR2 are LGHNA and YNFKEQ. Trimming at V came to 3 bases and at J to 3 bases, leaving 10 bases not matched to a gene. The CDR3 is 17 amino acids. CDR3 in DNA: TGTGCCAGCAGCCACCTCGCCCGGGACAGGGGGATCTACGAGCAGTACTTC. Residues: CASSHLARDRGIYEQYF.

The rearrangement joins TRBV27 to TRBJ2-7; D might be TRBD2 (5 bases). This CDR3 has 15 amino acids. The V and J ends lost 2 bases and 3 bases respectively, with 14 bases between them. Germline values: CDR1 MNHEY, CDR2 SMNVEV (reference sequence). CDR3 sequence (DNA): TGTGCCAGCAGTTTAGAACGGGGTCCGTTCTACGAGCAGTACTTC. Protein product: CASSLERGPFYEQYF.

The chain links TRBV6-1 to TRBJ2-7; TRBD1 might be the D (5 bases). V was shortened by 11 bases and J by 2 bases, with 16 bases between the two germline ends. Germline loops: CDR1 MNHNS, CDR2 SASEGT. This CDR3 is 13 amino acids long. CDR3 sequence: CAVGEGLTYEQYF. In nucleotides, the CDR3 is TGTGCCGTAGGGGAAGGGCTTACCTACGAGCAGTACTTC.

Note on this clone: The same CDR3 is also encoded by other DNA sequences in this sample. This chain connects TRBV7-2 to TRBJ1-1; TRBD1 might be the D (5 bases). Trimming pared 3 bases from V and 4 bases from J, leaving 9 bases between. Germline values: CDR1 SGHTA, CDR2 FQGNSA. This CDR3 is 13 amino acids long. The CDR3 DNA follows: TGTGCCAGCAGCTTGGGGGTGAGCACTGAAGCTTTCTTT. It translates to CASSLGVSTEAFF.

For this clone: A much larger clone lies a single base off, so this may be a read error. V and J are TRBV5-8 and TRBJ1-1; D not resolved. Germline CDR1 reads SGHTS; CDR2 reads YDEGEE. The CDR3 runs 12 residues. V was clipped by 0 bases and J by 0 bases, with 0 bases between them. This CDR3 is CASSLVNTEAFF. The CDR3 nucleotides read TGTGCCAGCAGCTTGGTGAACACTGAAGCTTTCTTT.

V gene TRBV5-5 combines with J gene TRBJ2-2; perhaps TRBD2 as D (6 bases). CDR3 length: 16 amino acids. V lost 4 bases, J lost 4 bases, and 17 bases lay in between. The germline V gene has CDR1 SGHKS and CDR2 YYEKEE (reference sequence). CDR3 loop: CASSPGGIRSTGELFF. The CDR3 DNA reads as TGTGCCAGCAGCCCCGGAGGGATCCGGAGCACCGGGGAGCTGTTTTTT. The entire variable domain, with the rest obtained from reference TRBV5-5 and TRBJ2-2, is as follows: DAGVTQSPTHLIKTRGQQVTLRCSPISGHKSVSWYQQVLGQGPQFIFQYYEKEERGRGNFPDRFSARQFPNYSSELNVNALLLGDSALYLCASSPGGIRSTGELFFGEGSRLTVL.

The rearrangement uses TRBV4-1 and TRBJ1-5; 10 bases are shared with TRBD1. CDR3 length: 16 residues. The V gene's germline CDR1 is MGHRA and CDR2 YSYEKL. Germline trimming cut 2 bases from V and 3 bases from J; bases unmatched to any gene: 4. As DNA, the CDR3 is TGCGCCAGCAGCCAAAAGGGACAGGGGAACAATCAGCCCCAGCATTTT. The encoded protein is CASSQKGQGNNQPQHF.

DNA of the CDR3: TGTGCCAGCAGTTTAGAAGGACAGGGTGAAGCTTTCTTT. This codes for CASSLEGQGEAFF. V gene TRBV28 combines with J gene TRBJ1-1, with 8 nucleotides matching TRBD1. The CDR3 is made up of 13 amino acids. Germline V gives CDR1 MDHEN, CDR2 SYDVKM. V dropped 2 bases and J dropped 7; count of bases not matched to a gene: 3.

V usage is TRBV5-1 and J usage is TRBJ2-2; D might be TRBD2 (6 bases). Trimming cost V 1 base and J 4 bases, with 14 bases left between them. Germline CDR1 and CDR2: SGHRS and YFSETQ. The CDR3 loop spans 16 amino acids. The CDR3 coding sequence is TGCGCCAGCAGCTTGAAGAGGGAGGCACCCACCGGGGAGCTGTTTTTT. This codes for CASSLKREAPTGELFF.

The gene calls are TRBV19 and TRBJ1-2, with D unresolved. The CDR3 spans 12 residues. CDR1 and CDR2 (germline): LNHDA, SQIVND (reference sequence). Trimming removed 6 bases at V and 6 bases at J, with 11 bases between. The CDR3 DNA follows: TGTGCCAGTAGCCACCTGGATAATGGCTACACCTTC. Amino acid sequence: CASSHLDNGYTF.

The chain carries TRBV9 and TRBJ1-1, with D possibly TRBD1 on 6 matching bases. V lost 6 bases to trimming and J lost 1 base, with 10 bases between them. The V gene's germline CDR1 is SGDLS and CDR2 YYNGEE. The CDR3 is 13 amino acids. DNA for the CDR3: TGTGCCAGCAAGGGGGGCGGGAACACTGAAGCTTTCTTT. This translates into CASKGGGNTEAFF.

The chain couples TRBV5-1 to TRBJ2-1; TRBD1 or TRBD2 may be the D gene (5 bases each). CDR1 is SGHRS and CDR2 is YFSETQ in the germline V gene. Trimming left V 7 bases short and J 7 bases short, with 18 bases between. CDR3 length: 14 residues. The CDR3 sequence: CASGPMGEWNEQFF. The CDR3 DNA reads as TGCGCCAGCGGGCCCATGGGGGAGTGGAATGAGCAGTTCTTC.

The rearrangement joins TRBV19 to TRBJ1-4; D gene uncertain. Germline CDR1 and CDR2: LNHDA and SQIVND (reference sequence). CDR3 length equals 15 residues. Between the trimmed V and J ends, which lost 6 bases and 7 bases, there was a span of 18 bases. The DNA for the CDR3 is TGTGCCAGTAGATCAACGGCTTCGGGAGGTGAAAAACTGTTTTTT. This gives the protein CASRSTASGGEKLFF.

Only one count was recorded for this clone. The chain is built from TRBV9 and TRBJ1-2; D gene uncertain. The V end lost 4 bases, the J end lost 7 bases, and 17 bases lay between the germline ends. The germline V gene encodes CDR1 SGDLS and CDR2 YYNGEE. The CDR3 is 14 residues long. The CDR3 nucleotides read TGTGCCAGCAGCTATGACCCTGCCTCTCCTGGCTACACCTTC. The encoded protein is CASSYDPASPGYTF.

The V and J genes are TRBV5-4 and TRBJ1-6, with D possibly matching TRBD1 (5 bases). The length of the CDR3 is 14 residues. Germline V gives CDR1 SGHNT, CDR2 YYREEE (reference sequence). V shed 2 bases and J shed 10 bases, with 13 bases lying between them. The CDR3 coding sequence is TGTGCCAGCAGCTTTAAGGGAGGGGAGTCACCCCTCCACTTT. Protein: CASSFKGGESPLHF.

V usage is TRBV9 and J usage is TRBJ2-3; the D gene is possibly TRBD2 (5 bases). Germline CDR1 reads SGDLS; CDR2 reads YYNGEE. Trimming left V 4 bases short and J 1 base short, with 16 bases between. The CDR3 is made up of 16 amino acids. The CDR3 sequence: CASSFTTGKGTDTQYF. The CDR3 coding sequence is TGTGCCAGCAGCTTTACCACGGGGAAGGGCACAGATACGCAGTATTTT.

This sequence joins TRBV6-5 and TRBJ2-1; D unclear. Per germline, CDR1 MNHEY and CDR2 SVGAGI. The V and J ends lost 4 bases and 7 bases respectively, with 11 bases between them. This CDR3 is built from 13 residues. This chain's CDR3 is CASSSGMKNEQFF. The CDR3 nucleotides read TGTGCCAGCAGTTCCGGCATGAAAAATGAGCAGTTCTTC.

This clone was seen only once. V usage is TRBV6-6 and J usage is TRBJ2-1; D remains ambiguous. Per the germline V gene, CDR1 is MNHNY and CDR2 is SVGAGI (reference sequence). The length of the CDR3 is 15 residues. Trimming shortened V by 2 bases and J by 0 bases, and 8 bases separated the two germline ends. This CDR3 reads CASSYGRYSYNEQFF. The CDR3 DNA reads TGTGCCAGCAGTTACGGGCGGTACTCCTACAATGAGCAGTTCTTC.

The J gene is TRBJ2-5, the V gene TRBV15; D gene unclear. Trimming shortened V by 1 base and J by 2 bases, and 5 bases separated the two germline ends. Germline CDR1 reads LNHNV; CDR2 reads YYDKDF (reference sequence). CDR3 length equals 13 residues. CDR3 amino acids: CATSRARQETQYF. The DNA for the CDR3 is TGTGCCACCAGCAGAGCACGGCAAGAGACCCAGTACTTC.

The genes are TRBV15 and TRBJ2-2; the D gene is possibly TRBD2 (6 bases). The germline V and J ends were trimmed by 8 bases and 4 bases, with 11 bases remaining between them. Germline CDR1 LNHNV, CDR2 YYDKDF (reference sequence). This CDR3 has 13 residues. CDR3 coding DNA: TGTGCCACCGCACGGCGGGGCACCGGGGAGCTGTTTTTT. It is translated as CATARRGTGELFF. Full variable domain (outside the CDR3, taken from reference TRBV15 and TRBJ2-2): DAMVIQNPRYQVTQFGKPVTLSCSQTLNHNVMYWYQQKSSQAPKLLFHYYDKDFNNEADTPDNFQSRRPNTSFCFLDIRSPGLGDTAMYLCATARRGTGELFFGEGSRLTVL.

The chain couples TRBV7-9 to TRBJ2-1; TRBD1 aligns across 9 bases. The germline V gene encodes CDR1 SEHNR and CDR2 FQNEAQ (reference sequence). J was trimmed by 5 bases and V by 4 bases; bases with no gene match: 6. This CDR3 contains 15 residues. The CDR3 DNA reads TGTGCCAGCAGCTCCCCGGGACAGGGAGACAATGAGCAGTTCTTC. This gives the protein CASSSPGQGDNEQFF.

The chain carries TRBV28 and TRBJ2-5; 9 bases match TRBD1. V was pared by 2 bases and J by 5 bases, with 6 bases of the junction left unmatched. CDR3 length equals 15 residues. Germline loops: CDR1 MDHEN, CDR2 SYDVKM. The CDR3 is CASSLEDRGGETQYF. The CDR3 DNA reads as TGTGCCAGCAGTTTAGAGGACAGGGGCGGTGAGACCCAGTACTTC.

V is TRBV27 and J is TRBJ2-3, with 8 bases lining up with TRBD1. CDR1 is MNHEY and CDR2 is SMNVEV in the germline V gene (reference sequence). This CDR3 has 15 amino acids. Trimming cost V 4 bases and J 4 bases; bases outside gene matches: 7. The CDR3 nucleotides are TGTGCCAGCAGTTATACAGGGGGGATGGCAGATACGCAGTATTTT. This sequence encodes CASSYTGGMADTQYF.

This clone came up once. The chain uses TRBV5-8 and TRBJ2-3, with no clear D. The CDR3 covers 12 residues. Germline V lookup: CDR1 SGHTS, CDR2 YDEGEE. The V gene lost 4 bases and the J gene lost 4 bases, with 7 bases spanning the gap. In DNA form, the CDR3 reads TGTGCCAGCAGCCCCTGGGCAGATACGCAGTATTTT. It codes for CASSPWADTQYF.

The genes are TRBV6-6 and TRBJ2-7; D might be TRBD1 or TRBD2, each matching 5 bases. The length of the CDR3 is 12 residues. V gave up 6 bases and J gave up 7 bases, with 13 bases separating them. CDR1 is MNHNY, CDR2 SVGAGI, per germline (reference sequence). The CDR3 coding sequence is TGTGCCAGCAGGGACGTGAGGGGAGAGCAGTACTTC. It specifies CASRDVRGEQYF.

The rearrangement joins TRBV6-5 to TRBJ1-3, with a weak D call TRBD1 (5 bases). The CDR3 length is 15 residues. With 5 bases removed from V and 1 base from J, the gap between germline ends came to 12 bases. Germline V CDR1 and CDR2: MNHEY, SVGAGI. The CDR3 region has the DNA TGTGCCAGCAGTCCGACAGCAACTTCTGGAAACACCATATATTTT. It specifies CASSPTATSGNTIYF.